This T cell receptor beta chain came from a study of blood T cells in healthy people across ages. Broader study findings: Diversity of TCR beta per million T cells declined in a roughly linear way with age.

Together with a sample-barcoded 5' primer, a J-beta primer mix was included in a second PCR lasting roughly 6 to 12 cycles. TCRdb reprocessed the 5' RACE reads with MiXCR, giving one entry per CDR3 protein. The sample records about 1.6 million distinct CDR3 sequences, about 31% being singletons. CDR3 length: 13 residues. Unmatched junction bases numbered 4, after V lost 6 bases and J lost 6 bases. CDR1 is MNHNY and CDR2 is SVGAGI in the germline V gene (reference sequence). Details on this clonotype: The target antigen is unknown. Just one base apart from a much larger clone, this may be a read error.

V and J are TRBV6-6 and TRBJ2-1; TRBD1 aligns across 8 bases. The receptor's source is a woman in her twenties or thirties in good health. The material sequenced was blood. DNA of the CDR3: TGTGCCAGCAGCCACGGACAGGGCAATGAGCAGTTCTTC. Translating gives CASSHGQGNEQFF.